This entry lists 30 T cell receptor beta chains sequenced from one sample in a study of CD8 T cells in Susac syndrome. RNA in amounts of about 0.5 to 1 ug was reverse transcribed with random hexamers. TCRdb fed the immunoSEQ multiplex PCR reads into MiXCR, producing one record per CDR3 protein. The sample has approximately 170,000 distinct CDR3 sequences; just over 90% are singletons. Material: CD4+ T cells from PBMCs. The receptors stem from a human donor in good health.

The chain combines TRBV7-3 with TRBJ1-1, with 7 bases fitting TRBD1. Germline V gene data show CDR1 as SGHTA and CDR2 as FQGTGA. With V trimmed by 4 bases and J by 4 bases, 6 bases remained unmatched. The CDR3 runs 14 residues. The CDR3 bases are TGTGCCAGCAGCTCTTCGACAGGGAGCACTGAAGCTTTCTTT. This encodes CASSSSTGSTEAFF.

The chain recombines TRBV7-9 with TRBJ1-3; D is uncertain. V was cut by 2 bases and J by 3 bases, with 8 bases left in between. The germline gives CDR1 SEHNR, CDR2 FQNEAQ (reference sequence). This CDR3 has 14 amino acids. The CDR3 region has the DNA TGTGCCAGCAGCTTAATGGGATTTGGAAACACCATATATTTT. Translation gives CASSLMGFGNTIYF.

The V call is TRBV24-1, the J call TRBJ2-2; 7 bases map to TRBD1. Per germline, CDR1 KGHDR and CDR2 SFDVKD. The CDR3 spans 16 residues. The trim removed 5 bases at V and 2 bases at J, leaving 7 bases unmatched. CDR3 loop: CATSAPDRQNTGELFF. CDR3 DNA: TGTGCCACCAGTGCCCCGGACAGGCAAAACACCGGGGAGCTGTTTTTT.

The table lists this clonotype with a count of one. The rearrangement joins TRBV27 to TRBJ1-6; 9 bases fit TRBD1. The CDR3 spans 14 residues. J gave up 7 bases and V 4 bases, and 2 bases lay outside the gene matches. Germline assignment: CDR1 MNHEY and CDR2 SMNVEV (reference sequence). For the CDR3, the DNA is TGTGCCAGCAGTTGGGGGACAGGGAATTCACCCCTCCACTTT. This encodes CASSWGTGNSPLHF.

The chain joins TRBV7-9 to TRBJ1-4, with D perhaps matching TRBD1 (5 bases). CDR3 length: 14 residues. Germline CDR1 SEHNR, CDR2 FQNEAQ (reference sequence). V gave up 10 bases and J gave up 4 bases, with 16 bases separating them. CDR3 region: CATRPGGVNEKLFF. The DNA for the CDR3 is TGTGCCACCCGACCGGGGGGAGTTAATGAAAAACTGTTTTTT.

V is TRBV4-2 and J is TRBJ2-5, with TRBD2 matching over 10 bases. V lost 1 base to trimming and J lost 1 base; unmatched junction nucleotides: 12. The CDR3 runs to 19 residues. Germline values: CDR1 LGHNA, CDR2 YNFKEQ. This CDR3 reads CASSQGSASGRFGQETQYF. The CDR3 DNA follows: TGTGCCAGCAGCCAAGGCTCGGCTAGCGGGAGATTCGGCCAAGAGACCCAGTACTTC.

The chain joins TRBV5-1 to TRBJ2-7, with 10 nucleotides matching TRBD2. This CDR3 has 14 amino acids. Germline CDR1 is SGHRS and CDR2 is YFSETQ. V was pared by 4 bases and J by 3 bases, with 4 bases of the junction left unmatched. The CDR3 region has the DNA TGCGCCAGCAGCGAGACTAGCGGGCACTACGAGCAGTACTTC. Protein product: CASSETSGHYEQYF.

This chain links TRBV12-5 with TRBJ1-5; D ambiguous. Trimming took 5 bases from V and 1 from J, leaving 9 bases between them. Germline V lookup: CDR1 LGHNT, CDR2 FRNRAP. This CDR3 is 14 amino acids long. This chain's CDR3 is CASGPSGSNQPQHF. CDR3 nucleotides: TGTGCTAGTGGTCCCTCCGGGAGCAATCAGCCCCAGCATTTT.

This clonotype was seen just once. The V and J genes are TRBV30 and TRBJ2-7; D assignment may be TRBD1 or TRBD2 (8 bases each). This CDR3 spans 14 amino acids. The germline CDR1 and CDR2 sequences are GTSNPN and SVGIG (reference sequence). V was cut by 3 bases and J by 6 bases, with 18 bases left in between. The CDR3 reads CAWRPGGGGFEQYF. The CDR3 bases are TGTGCCTGGAGGCCAGGGGGCGGGGGGTTCGAGCAGTACTTC.

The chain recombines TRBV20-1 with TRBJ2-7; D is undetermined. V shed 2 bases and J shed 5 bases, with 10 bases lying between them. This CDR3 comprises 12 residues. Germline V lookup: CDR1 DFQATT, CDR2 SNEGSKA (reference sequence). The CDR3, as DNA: TGCAGTGCTAGAAGGGATCTGGACGAGCAGTACTTC. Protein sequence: CSARRDLDEQYF.

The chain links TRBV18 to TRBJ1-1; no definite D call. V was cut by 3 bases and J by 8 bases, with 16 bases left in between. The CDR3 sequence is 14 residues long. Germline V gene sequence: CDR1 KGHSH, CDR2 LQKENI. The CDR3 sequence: CASSPRASPEEAFF. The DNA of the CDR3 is TGTGCCAGCTCACCCCGGGCCTCACCAGAGGAAGCTTTCTTT.

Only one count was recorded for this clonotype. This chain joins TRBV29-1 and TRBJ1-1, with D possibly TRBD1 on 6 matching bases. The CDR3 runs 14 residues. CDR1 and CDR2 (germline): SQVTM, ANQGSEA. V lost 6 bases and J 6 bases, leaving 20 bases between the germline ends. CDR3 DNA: TGCAGCGTCCTTCCCCACGGGACAATACCTGAAGCTTTCTTT. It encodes CSVLPHGTIPEAFF.

CDR3 sequence (DNA): TGCAGTGCTAGAGATCGCGTACAGGGAGGTTCACCCCTCCACTTT. This gives the protein CSARDRVQGGSPLHF. The rearrangement links TRBV20-1 to TRBJ1-6, with D perhaps matching TRBD1 (6 bases). Per germline, CDR1 DFQATT and CDR2 SNEGSKA (reference sequence). Between the trimmed V and J ends, which lost 0 bases and 9 bases, there was a span of 15 bases. The length of the CDR3 is 15 residues.

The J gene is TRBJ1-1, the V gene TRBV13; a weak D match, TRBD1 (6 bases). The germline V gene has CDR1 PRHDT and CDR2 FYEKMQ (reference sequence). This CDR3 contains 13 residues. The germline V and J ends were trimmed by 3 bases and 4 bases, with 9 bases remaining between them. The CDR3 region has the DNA TGTGCCAGCAGCTTCAGGGGTGGCACTGAAGCTTTCTTT. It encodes CASSFRGGTEAFF.

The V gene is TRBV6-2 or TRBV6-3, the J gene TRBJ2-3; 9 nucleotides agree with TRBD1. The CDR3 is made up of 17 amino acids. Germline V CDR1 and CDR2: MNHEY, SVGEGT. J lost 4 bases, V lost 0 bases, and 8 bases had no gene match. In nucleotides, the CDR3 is TGTGCCAGCAGTTACTCGTTACAGGGGGCGATTCCAGATACGCAGTATTTT. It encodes CASSYSLQGAIPDTQYF.

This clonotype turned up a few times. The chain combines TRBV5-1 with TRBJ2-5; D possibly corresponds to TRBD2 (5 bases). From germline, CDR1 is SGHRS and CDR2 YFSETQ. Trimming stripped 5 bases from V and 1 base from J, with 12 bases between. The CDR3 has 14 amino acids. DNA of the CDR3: TGCGCCAGCAGTCGGGGAGAGCGCCAAGAGACCCAGTACTTC. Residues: CASSRGERQETQYF.

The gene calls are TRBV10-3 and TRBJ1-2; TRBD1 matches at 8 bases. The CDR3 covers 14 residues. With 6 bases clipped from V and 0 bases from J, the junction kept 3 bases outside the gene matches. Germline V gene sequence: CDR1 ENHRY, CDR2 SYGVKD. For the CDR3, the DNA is TGTGCCATCAGCGTGGACAGGGCTAACTATGGCTACACCTTC. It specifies CAISVDRANYGYTF.

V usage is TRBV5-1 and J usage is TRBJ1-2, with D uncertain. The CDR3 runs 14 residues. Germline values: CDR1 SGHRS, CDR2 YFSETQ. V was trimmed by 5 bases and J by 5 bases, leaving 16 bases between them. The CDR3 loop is CASRKEIGKYGYTF. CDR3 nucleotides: TGCGCCAGCAGAAAAGAAATCGGGAAGTATGGCTACACCTTC.

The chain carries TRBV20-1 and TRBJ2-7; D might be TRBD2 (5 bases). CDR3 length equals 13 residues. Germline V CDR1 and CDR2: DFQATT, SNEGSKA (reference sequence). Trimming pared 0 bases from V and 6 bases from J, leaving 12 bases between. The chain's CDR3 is CSARETNRGEQYF. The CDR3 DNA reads TGCAGTGCTAGAGAGACTAACAGAGGCGAGCAGTACTTC.

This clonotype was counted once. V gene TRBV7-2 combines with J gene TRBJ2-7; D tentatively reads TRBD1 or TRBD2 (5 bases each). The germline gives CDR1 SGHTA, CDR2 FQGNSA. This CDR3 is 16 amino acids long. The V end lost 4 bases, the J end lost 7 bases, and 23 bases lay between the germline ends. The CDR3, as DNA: TGTGCCAGCAGCTCCTATTTAGTGGGAGAGGGGTCGGAGCAGTACTTC. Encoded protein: CASSSYLVGEGSEQYF. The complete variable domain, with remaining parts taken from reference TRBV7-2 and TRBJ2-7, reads GAGVSQSPSNKVTEKGKDVELRCDPISGHTALYWYRQSLGQGLEFLIYFQGNSAPDKSGLPSDRFSAERTGGSVSTLTIQRTQQEDSAVYLCASSSYLVGEGSEQYFGPGTRLTVT.

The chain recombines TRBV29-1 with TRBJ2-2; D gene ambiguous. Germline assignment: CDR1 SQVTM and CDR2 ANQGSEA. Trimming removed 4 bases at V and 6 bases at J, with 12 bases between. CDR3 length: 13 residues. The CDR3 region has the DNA TGCAGCGTTGGGACCAAAAAGGCCGGGGAGCTGTTTTTT. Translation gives CSVGTKKAGELFF.

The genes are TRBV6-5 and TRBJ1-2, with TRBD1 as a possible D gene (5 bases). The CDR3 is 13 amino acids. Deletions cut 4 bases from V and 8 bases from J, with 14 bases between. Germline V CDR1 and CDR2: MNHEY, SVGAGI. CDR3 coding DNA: TGTGCCAGCAGTTCACCTCTCCGGGGGGGCTACACCTTC. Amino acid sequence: CASSSPLRGGYTF.

CDR3 in DNA: TGTGCCAGCAGTTACAGACACCTTAGCAATCAGCCCCAGCATTTT. It translates to CASSYRHLSNQPQHF. V is TRBV6-2 or TRBV6-3 and J is TRBJ1-5; the D is unclear. The length of the CDR3 is 15 residues. The V end was cut by 2 bases, the J end by 0 bases, with 8 bases between. CDR1 is MNHEY and CDR2 is SVGEGT in the germline V gene.

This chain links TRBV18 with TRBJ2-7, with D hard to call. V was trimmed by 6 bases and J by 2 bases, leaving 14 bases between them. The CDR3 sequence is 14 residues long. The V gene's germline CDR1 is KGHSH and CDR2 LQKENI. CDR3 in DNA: TGTGCCAGCTCGCCGCCAGGTGATACCTACGAGCAGTACTTC. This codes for CASSPPGDTYEQYF.

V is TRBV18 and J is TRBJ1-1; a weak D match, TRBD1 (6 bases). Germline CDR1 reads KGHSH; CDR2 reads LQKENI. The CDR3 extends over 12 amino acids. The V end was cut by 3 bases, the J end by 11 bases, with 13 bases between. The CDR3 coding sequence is TGTGCCAGCTCACCTCGTGCCGGGGGCGCTTTCTTT. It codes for CASSPRAGGAFF. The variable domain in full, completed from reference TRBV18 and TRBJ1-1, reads NAGVMQNPRHLVRRRGQEARLRCSPMKGHSHVYWYRQLPEEGLKFMVYLQKENIIDESGMPKERFSAEFPKEGPSILRIQQVVRGDSAAYFCASSPRAGGAFFGQGTRLTVV.

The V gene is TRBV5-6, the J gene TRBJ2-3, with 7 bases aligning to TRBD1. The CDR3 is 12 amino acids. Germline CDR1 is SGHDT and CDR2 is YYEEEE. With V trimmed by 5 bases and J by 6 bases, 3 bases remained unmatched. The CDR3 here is CASRLQGDTQYF. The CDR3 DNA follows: TGTGCCAGCAGACTACAGGGGGATACGCAGTATTTT.

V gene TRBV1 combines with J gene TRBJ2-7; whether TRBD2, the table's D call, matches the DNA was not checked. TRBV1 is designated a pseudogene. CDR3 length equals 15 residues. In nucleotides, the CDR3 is TGCACCAGCAGCCTACGGGACGGCAGCTCCTACGAGCAGTACTTC. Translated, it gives CTSSLRDGSSYEQYF.

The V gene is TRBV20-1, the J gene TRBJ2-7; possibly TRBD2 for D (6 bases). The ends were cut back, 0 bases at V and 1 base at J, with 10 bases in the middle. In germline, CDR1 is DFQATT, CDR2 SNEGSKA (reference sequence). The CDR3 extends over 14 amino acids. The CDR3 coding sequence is TGCAGTGCTAGAGAGGGCGGGGTATCCTACGAGCAGTACTTC. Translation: CSAREGGVSYEQYF.

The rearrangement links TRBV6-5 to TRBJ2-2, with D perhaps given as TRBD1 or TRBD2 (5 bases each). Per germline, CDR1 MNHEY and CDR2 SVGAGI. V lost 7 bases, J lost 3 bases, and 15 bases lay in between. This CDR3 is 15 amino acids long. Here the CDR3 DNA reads TGTGCCAGCAAACCAGGATTGGGGGACACCGGGGAGCTGTTTTTT. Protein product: CASKPGLGDTGELFF.

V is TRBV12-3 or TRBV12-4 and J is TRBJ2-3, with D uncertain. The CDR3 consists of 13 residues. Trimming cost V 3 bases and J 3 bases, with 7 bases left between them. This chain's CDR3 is CASSFEETDTQYF. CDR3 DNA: TGTGCCAGCAGTTTTGAAGAAACAGATACGCAGTATTTT.